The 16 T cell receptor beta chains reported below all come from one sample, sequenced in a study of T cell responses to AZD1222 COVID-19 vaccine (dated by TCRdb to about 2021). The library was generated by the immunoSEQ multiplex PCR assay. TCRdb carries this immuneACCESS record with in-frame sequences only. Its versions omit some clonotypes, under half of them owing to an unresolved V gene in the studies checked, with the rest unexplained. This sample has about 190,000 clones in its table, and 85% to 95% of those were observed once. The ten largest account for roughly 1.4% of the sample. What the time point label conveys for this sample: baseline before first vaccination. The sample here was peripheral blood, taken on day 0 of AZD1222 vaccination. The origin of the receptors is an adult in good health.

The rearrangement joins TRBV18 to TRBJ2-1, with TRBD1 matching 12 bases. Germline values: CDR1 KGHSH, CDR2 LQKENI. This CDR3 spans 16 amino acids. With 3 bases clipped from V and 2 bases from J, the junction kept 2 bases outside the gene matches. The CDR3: CASSPGTGGAYNEQFF. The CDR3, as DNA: TGTGCCAGCTCACCGGGGACAGGGGGCGCCTACAATGAGCAGTTCTTC.

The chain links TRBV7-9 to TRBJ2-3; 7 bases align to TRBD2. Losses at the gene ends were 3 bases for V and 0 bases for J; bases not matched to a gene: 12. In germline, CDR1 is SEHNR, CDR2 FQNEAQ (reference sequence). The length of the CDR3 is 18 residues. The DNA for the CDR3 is TGTGCCAGCAGCTTCCCTCAAGCGGGACGGACTAGCACAGATACGCAGTATTTT. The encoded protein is CASSFPQAGRTSTDTQYF.

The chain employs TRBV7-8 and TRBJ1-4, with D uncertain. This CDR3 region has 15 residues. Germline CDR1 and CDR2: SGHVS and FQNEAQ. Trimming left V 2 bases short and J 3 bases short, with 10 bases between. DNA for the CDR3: TGTGCCAGCAGCTTAATCCGAGGTGCTAATGAAAAACTGTTTTTT. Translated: CASSLIRGANEKLFF.

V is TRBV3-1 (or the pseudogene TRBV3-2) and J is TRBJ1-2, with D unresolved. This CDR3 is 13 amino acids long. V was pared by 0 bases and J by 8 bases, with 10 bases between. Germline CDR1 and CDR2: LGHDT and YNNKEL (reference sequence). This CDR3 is CASSQEVRRGYTF. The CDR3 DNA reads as TGTGCCAGCAGCCAAGAAGTAAGACGGGGCTACACCTTC.

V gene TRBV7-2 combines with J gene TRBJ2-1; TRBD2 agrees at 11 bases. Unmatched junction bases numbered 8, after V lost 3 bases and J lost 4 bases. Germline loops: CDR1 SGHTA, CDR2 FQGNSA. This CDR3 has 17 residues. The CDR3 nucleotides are TGTGCCAGCAGCTTCCTAGCGGGGGGAATCCTTTACAATGAGCAGTTCTTC. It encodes CASSFLAGGILYNEQFF.

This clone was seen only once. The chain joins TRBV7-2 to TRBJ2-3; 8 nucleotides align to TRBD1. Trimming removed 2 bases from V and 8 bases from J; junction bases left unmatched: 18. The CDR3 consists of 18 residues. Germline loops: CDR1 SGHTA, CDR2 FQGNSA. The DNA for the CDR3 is TGTGCCAGCAGCTTACAGAATTCAGGGGGCCCTCCAGTAGGTACGCAGTATTTT. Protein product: CASSLQNSGGPPVGTQYF.

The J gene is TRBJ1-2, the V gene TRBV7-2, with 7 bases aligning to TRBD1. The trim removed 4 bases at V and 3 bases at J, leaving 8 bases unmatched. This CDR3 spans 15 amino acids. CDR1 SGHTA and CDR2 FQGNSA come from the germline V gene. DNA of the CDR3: TGTGCCAGCAGCTCCCAGGCAGGGGGGGACTATGGCTACACCTTC. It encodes CASSSQAGGDYGYTF.

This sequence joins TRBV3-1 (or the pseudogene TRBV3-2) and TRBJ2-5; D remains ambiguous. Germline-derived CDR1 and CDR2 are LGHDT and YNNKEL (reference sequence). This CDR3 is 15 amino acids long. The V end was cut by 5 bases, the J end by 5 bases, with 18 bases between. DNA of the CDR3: TGTGCCAGCAGCAGGGATCCCCTACTCGCGGAGACCCAGTACTTC. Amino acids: CASSRDPLLAETQYF.

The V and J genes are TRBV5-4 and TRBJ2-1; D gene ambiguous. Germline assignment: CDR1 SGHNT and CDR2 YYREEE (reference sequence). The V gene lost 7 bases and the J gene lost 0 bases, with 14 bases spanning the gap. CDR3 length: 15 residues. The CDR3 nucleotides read TGTGCCAGCGTCGGATGGGGAAGCTCCTACAATGAGCAGTTCTTC. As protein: CASVGWGSSYNEQFF. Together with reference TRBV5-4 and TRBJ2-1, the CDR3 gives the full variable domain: ETGVTQSPTHLIKTRGQQVTLRCSSQSGHNTVSWYQQALGQGPQFIFQYYREEENGRGNFPPRFSGLQFPNYSSELNVNALELDDSALYLCASVGWGSSYNEQFFGPGTRLTVL.

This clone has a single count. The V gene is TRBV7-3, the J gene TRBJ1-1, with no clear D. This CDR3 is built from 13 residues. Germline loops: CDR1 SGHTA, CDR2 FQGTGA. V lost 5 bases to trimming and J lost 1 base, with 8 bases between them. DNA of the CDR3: TGTGCCAGCAGCCCAACCCAGAACACTGAAGCTTTCTTT. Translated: CASSPTQNTEAFF.

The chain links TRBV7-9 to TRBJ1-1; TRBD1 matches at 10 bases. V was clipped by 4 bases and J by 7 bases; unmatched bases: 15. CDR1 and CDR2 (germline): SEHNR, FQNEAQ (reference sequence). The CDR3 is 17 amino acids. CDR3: CASSSPAWTGGKIEAFF. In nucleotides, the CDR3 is TGTGCCAGCAGCTCCCCTGCGTGGACAGGGGGGAAGATTGAAGCTTTCTTT.

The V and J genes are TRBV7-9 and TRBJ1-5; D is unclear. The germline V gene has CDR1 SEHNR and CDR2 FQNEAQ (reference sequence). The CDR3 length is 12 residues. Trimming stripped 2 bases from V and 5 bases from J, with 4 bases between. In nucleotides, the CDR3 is TGTGCCAGCAGCTTACCGGATCAGCCCCAGCATTTT. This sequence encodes CASSLPDQPQHF.

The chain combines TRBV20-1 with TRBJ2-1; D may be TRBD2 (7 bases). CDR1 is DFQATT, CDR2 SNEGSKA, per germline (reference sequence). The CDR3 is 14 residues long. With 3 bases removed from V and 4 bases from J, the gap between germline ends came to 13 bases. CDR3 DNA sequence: TGCAGTGCTAGTTCCGCGGGGGCATACAATGAGCAGTTCTTC. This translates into CSASSAGAYNEQFF.

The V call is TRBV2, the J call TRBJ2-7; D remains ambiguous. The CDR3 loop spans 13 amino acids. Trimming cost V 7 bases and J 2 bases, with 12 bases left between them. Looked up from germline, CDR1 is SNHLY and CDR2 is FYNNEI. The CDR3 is CASIRSNTYEQYF. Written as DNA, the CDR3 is TGTGCCAGCATTCGTTCGAACACCTACGAGCAGTACTTC. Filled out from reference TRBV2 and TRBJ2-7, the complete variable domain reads EPEVTQTPSHQVTQMGQEVILRCVPISNHLYFYWYRQILGQKVEFLVSFYNNEISEKSEIFDDQFSVERPDGSNFTLKIRSTKLEDSAMYFCASIRSNTYEQYFGPGTRLTVT.

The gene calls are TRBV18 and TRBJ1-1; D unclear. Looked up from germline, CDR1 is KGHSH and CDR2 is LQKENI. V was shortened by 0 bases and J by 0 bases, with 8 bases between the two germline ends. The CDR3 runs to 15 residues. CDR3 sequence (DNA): TGTGCCAGCTCACCACCGGGATTTATGAACACTGAAGCTTTCTTT. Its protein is CASSPPGFMNTEAFF.

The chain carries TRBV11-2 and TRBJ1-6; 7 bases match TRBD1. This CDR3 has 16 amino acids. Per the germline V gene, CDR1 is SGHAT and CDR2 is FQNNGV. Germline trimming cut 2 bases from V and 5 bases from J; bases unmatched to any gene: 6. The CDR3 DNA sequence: TGTGCCAGCAGCTTACAACAGGGGCGGAATAATTCACCCCTCCACTTT. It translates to CASSLQQGRNNSPLHF.